This T cell receptor (beta chain) is drawn from a study of blood T cell repertoires in COVID-19. Study information: The study drew acute and convalescent COVID-19 samples from the United States, Italy and Spain. T cells, B-cell-depleted T cells, or PBMCs provided the cDNA or gDNA that served as material.

In the original analysis: Reference gene primer amplification gave estimated nucleated cell counts. Generated by immunoSEQ multiplex PCR, the TCRdb table keeps only in-frame clones and is missing some. V, J and clone size were drawn from that table, and D and trimming were deduced from the DNA. The profile shows some 150,000 clones, over 85% of them singletons. Per germline, CDR1 SNHLY and CDR2 FYNNEI. This CDR3 has 14 amino acids. Trimming pared 7 bases from V and 4 bases from J, leaving 16 bases between. This chain links TRBV2 with TRBJ2-5; D not certain. The sequence was collected from a human donor in a cohort sampled during active COVID-19. The sequencing input was peripheral blood. CDR3 sequence reads: CASNRGSPRETQYF. CDR3 DNA sequence: TGTGCCAGCAACCGAGGCAGCCCCCGAGAGACCCAGTACTTC.